This TCR beta chain came from a study of blood T cells in healthy people across ages. Study in general: Per two T cells, about one barcoded beta molecule was captured through template switching. Study conclusions and caveats: PBMC samples, being unsorted, prevented any conclusive comparison of naive and antigen-experienced cells.

Concerning this clonotype itself: The antigen is not known.

A J-beta primer mix and a sample-barcoded 5' primer were used in a second PCR of roughly 6 to 11 cycles. TCRdb fed the 5' RACE reads into MiXCR, producing one record per CDR3 protein. The repertoire consists of over 600,000 distinct CDR3 sequences, with about 42% occurring once and the leading ten covering around 18%. The TCR originated in an elderly man in good health. Specimen: blood.

CDR3 loop: CASSSQEFGEQFF. The CDR3 DNA sequence: TGTGCCAGCAGTTCACAGGAATTCGGGGAGCAGTTCTTC. The V and J genes are TRBV27 and TRBJ2-1, with TRBD1 as a possible D gene (5 bases). Germline V gene data show CDR1 as MNHEY and CDR2 as SMNVEV (reference sequence). The CDR3 consists of 13 residues. V was trimmed by 4 bases and J by 10 bases, leaving 14 bases between them.